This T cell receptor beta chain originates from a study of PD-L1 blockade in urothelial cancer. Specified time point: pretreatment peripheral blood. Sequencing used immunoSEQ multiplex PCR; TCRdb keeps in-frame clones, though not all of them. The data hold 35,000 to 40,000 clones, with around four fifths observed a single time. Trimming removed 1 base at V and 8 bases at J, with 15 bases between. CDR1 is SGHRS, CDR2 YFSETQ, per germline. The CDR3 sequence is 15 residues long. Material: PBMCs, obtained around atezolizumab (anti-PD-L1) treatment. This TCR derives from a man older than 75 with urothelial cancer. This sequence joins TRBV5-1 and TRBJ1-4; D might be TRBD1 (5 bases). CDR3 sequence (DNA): TGCGCCAGCAGCTTGTTTCGGGGGGAGAGGGAAAAACTGTTTTTT. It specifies CASSLFRGEREKLFF.